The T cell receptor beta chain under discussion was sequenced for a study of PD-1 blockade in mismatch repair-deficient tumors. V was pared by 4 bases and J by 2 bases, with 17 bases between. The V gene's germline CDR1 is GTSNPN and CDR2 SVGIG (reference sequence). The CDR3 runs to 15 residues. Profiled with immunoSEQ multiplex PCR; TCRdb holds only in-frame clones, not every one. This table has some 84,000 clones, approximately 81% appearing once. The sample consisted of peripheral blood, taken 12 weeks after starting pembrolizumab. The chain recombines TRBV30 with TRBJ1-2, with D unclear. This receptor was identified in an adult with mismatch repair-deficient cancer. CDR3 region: CAWTLGSATNYGYTF. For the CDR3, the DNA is TGTGCCTGGACGTTGGGGAGCGCTACCAACTATGGCTACACCTTC.